One sample yielded the 14 T cell receptor beta chains listed below, sequenced in a study of CD8 T cells in ankylosing spondylitis. Study-wide points: Blood from ankylosing spondylitis patients appeared to carry a characteristic roughly 8-variant TCR beta motif.

Their cognate antigens are unknown. TCRdb reanalysed the 5' RACE reads using MiXCR and keeps one entry per CDR3 protein. This table has about 540,000 distinct CDR3 sequences, roughly 13% appearing once. Sequencing input: blood, either unsorted or a sorted T cell fraction (not recorded which). These receptors all come from a male donor with ankylosing spondylitis.

This chain joins TRBV24-1 and TRBJ1-6, with unresolved D. CDR1 KGHDR and CDR2 SFDVKD come from the germline V gene. V dropped 6 bases and J dropped 0 bases, with 14 bases sitting between them. CDR3 size: 17 residues. Here the CDR3 DNA reads TGTGCCACCAGTCTGACACCTCGGAGCTCCTATAATTCACCCCTCCACTTT. This translates into CATSLTPRSSYNSPLHF.

The table lists this clonotype with a few counts. This sequence joins TRBV5-1 and TRBJ2-1; TRBD2 matches at 15 bases. Looked up from germline, CDR1 is SGHRS and CDR2 is YFSETQ. The CDR3 is 19 amino acids. V was pared by 4 bases and J by 2 bases, with 10 bases of the junction left unmatched. CDR3 nucleotide sequence: TGCGCCAGCAGCCCGGGACTAGCGGGAGGTCTTGTAGCCTACAATGAGCAGTTCTTC. Translating gives CASSPGLAGGLVAYNEQFF.

This clonotype was seen at least ten times. This sequence joins TRBV15 and TRBJ1-2, with 7 positions matching TRBD1. Losses at the gene ends were 0 bases for V and 4 bases for J; bases not matched to a gene: 2. CDR1 and CDR2 from the germline V gene are LNHNV and YYDKDF (reference sequence). The CDR3 extends over 14 amino acids. DNA for the CDR3: TGTGCCACCAGCAGAGATAGGGACAGCTATGGCTACACCTTC. This encodes CATSRDRDSYGYTF. Full variable domain (rest looked up from reference TRBV15 and TRBJ1-2): DAMVIQNPRYQVTQFGKPVTLSCSQTLNHNVMYWYQQKSSQAPKLLFHYYDKDFNNEADTPDNFQSRRPNTSFCFLDIRSPGLGDTAMYLCATSRDRDSYGYTFGSGTRLTVV.

The chain links TRBV5-1 to TRBJ2-7, with a tentative D call TRBD2 (5 bases). The CDR3 is 14 amino acids. The germline V gene has CDR1 SGHRS and CDR2 YFSETQ. Trimming left V 0 bases short and J 1 base short, with 8 bases between. The CDR3 sequence: CASSLVWTSYEQYF. The CDR3 nucleotides are TGCGCCAGCAGCTTGGTTTGGACTTCCTACGAGCAGTACTTC. Supplemented by reference TRBV5-1 and TRBJ2-7, the full variable domain reads KAGVTQTPRYLIKTRGQQVTLSCSPISGHRSVSWYQQTPGQGLQFLFEYFSETQRNKGNFPGRFSGRQFSNSRSEMNVSTLELGDSALYLCASSLVWTSYEQYFGPGTRLTVT.

As for this clonotype: As the CDR3 is not closed by the conserved phenylalanine or tryptophan, this likely results from a read error. The V and J genes are TRBV20-1 and TRBJ2-1; a weak D match, TRBD2 (6 bases). CDR1 and CDR2 (germline): DFQATT, SNEGSKA (reference sequence). The CDR3 runs 14 residues. V dropped 3 bases and J dropped 7 bases, with 16 bases sitting between them. For the CDR3, the DNA is TGCAGTGCTAGGGGGGACTGGAAAGTTAATGAGCAGTTCCTC. As protein: CSARGDWKVNEQFL.

Only a few counts were recorded for this clonotype. The rearrangement joins TRBV7-6 to TRBJ2-7, with D maybe TRBD2 (5 bases). Germline lookup yields CDR1 SGHVS and CDR2 FNYEAQ. The V and J ends lost 0 bases and 0 bases respectively, with 12 bases between them. CDR3 length equals 16 residues. In nucleotides, the CDR3 is TGTGCCAGCAGCTTAGCGGGAGCGGCAAACTCCTACGAGCAGTACGTC. Its protein product is CASSLAGAANSYEQYV.

This clonotype showed up many times. This chain links TRBV5-1 with TRBJ2-1; D remains unclear. Trimming took off 2 bases at V and 4 bases at J, with 22 bases between the two ends. The CDR3 is made up of 18 amino acids. Germline-derived CDR1 and CDR2 are SGHRS and YFSETQ. The CDR3 here is CASSFPAEIRTRYNEQFF. CDR3 nucleotide sequence: TGCGCCAGCAGCTTCCCAGCCGAGATTAGGACGAGGTACAATGAGCAGTTCTTC.

The chain carries TRBV30 and TRBJ2-3; D unclear. Per germline, CDR1 GTSNPN and CDR2 SVGIG (reference sequence). The CDR3 contains 15 residues. Deletions cut 0 bases from V and 5 bases from J, with 15 bases between. The CDR3 DNA is TGTGCCTGGAGTGTAGTCATAGTCCCCGGAGATACGCAGTATTTT. Protein: CAWSVVIVPGDTQYF.

This clonotype has just a few counts. The V gene is TRBV20-1, the J gene TRBJ1-5; maybe TRBD1 (6 bases). Germline-derived CDR1 and CDR2 are DFQATT and SNEGSKA (reference sequence). The CDR3 runs 15 residues. The ends were cut back, 1 base at V and 2 bases at J, with 12 bases in the middle. As DNA, the CDR3 is TGCAGTGCTAGAGCCAGGGGCGCCGGCAATCAGCCCCAGCATTTT. Translated, it gives CSARARGAGNQPQHF.

The chain couples TRBV25-1 to TRBJ2-1; D possibly corresponds to TRBD2 (6 bases). V was cut by 8 bases and J by 5 bases, with 13 bases left in between. Germline CDR1 is MGHDK and CDR2 is SYGVNS. This CDR3 is built from 13 residues. The CDR3 sequence is CASRDSLNNEQFF. CDR3 DNA: TGTGCCAGCCGGGACTCCCTTAACAATGAGCAGTTCTTC.

The V gene is TRBV20-1, the J gene TRBJ1-5; D is uncertain. V was trimmed by 0 bases and J by 9 bases, leaving 21 bases between them. This CDR3 contains 16 residues. In germline, CDR1 is DFQATT, CDR2 SNEGSKA (reference sequence). As DNA, the CDR3 is TGCAGTGCTAGAGAACCCCTCCTTGGTGGCTCAGGGCCCCAGCATTTT. Amino acids: CSAREPLLGGSGPQHF.

The gene calls are TRBV5-1 and TRBJ2-6; the D call may be TRBD1 or TRBD2 (5 bases each). This CDR3 comprises 18 residues. V lost 2 bases, J lost 1 base, and 16 bases lay in between. Germline CDR1 is SGHRS and CDR2 is YFSETQ. CDR3 amino acids: CASSFGAQTRSGANVLTF. In DNA, the CDR3 is TGCGCCAGCAGCTTCGGGGCCCAAACCAGGTCTGGGGCCAACGTCCTGACTTTC.

V gene TRBV19 combines with J gene TRBJ2-1; TRBD1 might be the D (5 bases). Trimming took off 3 bases at V and 4 bases at J, with 13 bases between the two ends. The CDR3 runs to 15 residues. Germline V gene lookup returns CDR1 LNHDA and CDR2 SQIVND (reference sequence). The CDR3 sequence is CASSIQGLPYNEQFF. CDR3 sequence (DNA): TGTGCCAGTAGTATCCAGGGTCTTCCTTACAATGAGCAGTTCTTC.

The chain uses TRBV24-1 and TRBJ1-2; 7 nucleotides align to TRBD1. Germline trimming cut 4 bases from V and 0 bases from J; bases unmatched to any gene: 4. Per germline, CDR1 KGHDR and CDR2 SFDVKD. The CDR3 sequence is 15 residues long. CDR3 in DNA: TGTGCCACCAGTGACCCAGGACAGGCTAACTATGGCTACACCTTC. Translated, it gives CATSDPGQANYGYTF.